The 32 T cell receptor beta chains given below trace back to one sample, sequenced in a study of cytomegalovirus exposure and HLA in healthy donors. Vbeta (60) and Jbeta (13) primers were used in the PCR. Some clones are missing from TCRdb's copy, which holds only in-frame ones; the method was immunoSEQ multiplex PCR. The table has around 190,000 clones, around 77% seen once. The specimen was PBMCs. The receptors were sampled from a man aged 55 to 69 in good health and CMV-seronegative.

This clone came up a few times. The chain couples TRBV19 to TRBJ2-7; TRBD2 matches 7 bases. Germline V gives CDR1 LNHDA, CDR2 SQIVND (reference sequence). The CDR3 runs to 13 residues. V dropped 3 bases and J dropped 6; count of bases not matched to a gene: 5. CDR3: CASSIRLAREQYF. In nucleotides, the CDR3 is TGTGCCAGTAGTATCCGACTAGCACGCGAGCAGTACTTC.

The rearrangement joins TRBV28 to TRBJ1-1, with a tentative D call TRBD1 (5 bases). V was pared by 4 bases and J by 1 base, with 16 bases between. The CDR3 consists of 16 residues. Germline CDR1 MDHEN, CDR2 SYDVKM. CDR3 loop: CASSSPRGGKNTEAFF. CDR3 sequence (DNA): TGTGCCAGCAGTTCCCCTCGGGGGGGGAAGAACACTGAAGCTTTCTTT.

This clone has a count of ten or more. V gene TRBV6-1 combines with J gene TRBJ2-7; weak D call: TRBD2 (6 bases). V lost 2 bases and J lost 3, with 20 bases in between. The CDR3 runs 17 residues. Germline assignment: CDR1 MNHNS and CDR2 SASEGT. The CDR3 region is CASSEPLEGRVRYEQYF. The CDR3 DNA is TGTGCCAGCAGTGAACCGTTGGAGGGTAGGGTTCGCTACGAGCAGTACTTC.

This chain joins TRBV5-8 and TRBJ2-2; D may be TRBD1 (5 bases). This CDR3 region has 16 residues. The germline V gene encodes CDR1 SGHTS and CDR2 YDEGEE. V gave up 1 base and J gave up 0 bases, with 10 bases separating them. The CDR3 loop reads CASSLRGRANTGELFF. CDR3 sequence (DNA): TGTGCCAGCAGCTTGAGGGGCAGGGCGAACACCGGGGAGCTGTTTTTT.

This chain connects TRBV7-6 to TRBJ2-7; 7 bases fit TRBD2. With V trimmed by 0 bases and J by 5 bases, 7 bases remained unmatched. CDR1 and CDR2 (germline): SGHVS, FNYEAQ. The CDR3 contains 15 residues. The CDR3 sequence is CASSLAAGVMNEQYF. In nucleotides, the CDR3 is TGTGCCAGCAGCTTAGCGGCGGGAGTGATGAACGAGCAGTACTTC.

The CDR3 nucleotides are TGTGCCAGCAGTTTGGCCGGAGCCAGATACGAGCAGTACTTC. Amino acid sequence: CASSLAGARYEQYF. The chain couples TRBV28 to TRBJ2-7; D uncertain. V was cut by 3 bases and J by 4 bases, with 13 bases left in between. Germline V gene data show CDR1 as MDHEN and CDR2 as SYDVKM. The CDR3 runs 14 residues.

The chain combines TRBV7-6 with TRBJ2-3, with TRBD2 matching 15 bases. The CDR3 extends over 16 amino acids. The germline V gene has CDR1 SGHVS and CDR2 FNYEAQ. V shed 4 bases and J 6 bases; nucleotides not matched to a gene: 5. CDR3 in amino acids: CASSSPGTSGGDTQYF. The CDR3 DNA is TGTGCCAGCAGCTCGCCCGGGACTAGCGGGGGGGATACGCAGTATTTT.

The V gene is TRBV28, the J gene TRBJ1-2, with a possible D match to TRBD1 (6 bases). Germline V gene sequence: CDR1 MDHEN, CDR2 SYDVKM. Trimming took off 6 bases at V and 4 bases at J, with 24 bases between the two ends. The CDR3 is 17 amino acids. This CDR3 is CASSSGTRVPSFYGYTF. The CDR3 DNA sequence: TGTGCCAGCAGCTCCGGGACAAGGGTCCCTTCGTTCTATGGCTACACCTTC.

This clone has a handful of counts. The rearrangement uses TRBV6-1 and TRBJ2-2; 7 nucleotides match TRBD1. The CDR3 contains 18 residues. With V trimmed by 0 bases and J by 4 bases, 11 bases remained unmatched. Germline-derived CDR1 and CDR2 are MNHNS and SASEGT. CDR3 nucleotides: TGTGCCAGCAGTGAAGCTAGGGGGCGCCCGAGTGTCACCGGGGAGCTGTTTTTT. Amino acid sequence: CASSEARGRPSVTGELFF.

The chain employs TRBV10-3 and TRBJ2-2; TRBD2 agrees at 10 bases. The CDR3 is 16 amino acids. Trimming cost V 6 bases and J 1 base; bases outside gene matches: 5. Germline V lookup: CDR1 ENHRY, CDR2 SYGVKD. The CDR3 here is CAIRTGTSVNTGELFF. As DNA, the CDR3 is TGTGCCATCAGAACCGGGACTAGCGTGAACACCGGGGAGCTGTTTTTT.

The gene calls are TRBV9 and TRBJ2-7; possibly TRBD2 for D (5 bases). CDR3 length: 16 residues. The V and J ends lost 4 bases and 3 bases respectively, with 20 bases between them. CDR1 SGDLS and CDR2 YYNGEE come from the germline V gene. The CDR3 sequence is CASSPRSHSVHYEQYF. The CDR3 DNA reads as TGTGCCAGCAGCCCACGGTCCCATAGCGTACACTACGAGCAGTACTTC.

The chain combines TRBV7-9 with TRBJ2-1; 13 positions agree with TRBD2. The CDR3 spans 17 residues. After removal of 1 base from V and 8 bases from J, the junction contained 8 bases not matched to a gene. Germline V lookup: CDR1 SEHNR, CDR2 FQNEAQ (reference sequence). The CDR3 spells CASSLVRGLAGFDEQFF. In DNA, the CDR3 is TGTGCCAGCAGCTTAGTCAGGGGACTAGCGGGGTTCGATGAGCAGTTCTTC.

The rearrangement links TRBV27 to TRBJ1-5; weak D call: TRBD1 (6 bases). Germline CDR1 reads MNHEY; CDR2 reads SMNVEV (reference sequence). This CDR3 spans 15 amino acids. Trimming removed 4 bases from V and 4 bases from J, with 14 bases in between. DNA of the CDR3: TGTGCCAGCAGTTCGACAGGAGTTTTTAATCAGCCCCAGCATTTT. Its translation: CASSSTGVFNQPQHF.

The table lists this clone with many counts. This CDR3 reads CASSLRQGEKLFF. The DNA of the CDR3 is TGTGCCAGCAGCTTACGGCAGGGGGAAAAACTGTTTTTT. This chain connects TRBV7-6 to TRBJ1-4, with TRBD1 as a possible D gene (6 bases). Trimming removed 2 bases at V and 8 bases at J, with 9 bases between. This CDR3 spans 13 amino acids. Germline CDR1 is SGHVS and CDR2 is FNYEAQ.

The table lists this clone with many counts. The rearrangement links TRBV7-8 to TRBJ1-1; 7 bases align to TRBD1. Germline values: CDR1 SGHVS, CDR2 FQNEAQ. This CDR3 is built from 14 residues. V lost 5 bases and J lost 7; bases outside the gene matches: 10. CDR3 amino acids: CASSLRQGQDEAFF. CDR3 DNA sequence: TGTGCCAGCAGCCTTAGACAGGGACAAGATGAAGCTTTCTTT.

This chain joins TRBV7-9 and TRBJ2-5, with D perhaps matching TRBD2 (5 bases). Trimming pared 0 bases from V and 10 bases from J, leaving 6 bases between. Germline CDR1 is SEHNR and CDR2 is FQNEAQ (reference sequence). CDR3 length: 11 amino acids. The CDR3 coding sequence is TGTGCCAGCAGCTTAGCGCGGGTCCAGTACTTC. This gives the protein CASSLARVQYF.

The chain is built from TRBV5-1 and TRBJ1-2; a weak D match, TRBD1 (5 bases). The CDR3 has 14 amino acids. Looked up from germline, CDR1 is SGHRS and CDR2 is YFSETQ. The V end lost 0 bases, the J end lost 7 bases, and 13 bases lay between the germline ends. CDR3 bases: TGCGCCAGCAGCTTGGAGGGACTTGTAGGTGGCTACACCTTC. It codes for CASSLEGLVGGYTF.

V usage is TRBV18 and J usage is TRBJ1-3, with 9 bases aligning to TRBD1. Germline V CDR1 and CDR2: KGHSH, LQKENI. V lost 3 bases to trimming and J lost 1 base; unmatched junction nucleotides: 10. This CDR3 has 18 amino acids. DNA of the CDR3: TGTGCCAGCTCACCCTGGGGACCGGGACAGGGATCTGGAAACACCATATATTTT. It is translated as CASSPWGPGQGSGNTIYF.

The chain couples TRBV5-4 to TRBJ1-5; TRBD1 matches at 9 bases. Germline V CDR1 and CDR2: SGHNT, YYREEE (reference sequence). The J segment lost 7 bases and the V segment lost 3 bases, leaving 5 bases of the junction unmatched. This CDR3 has 14 residues. CDR3 in amino acids: CASSWGTGLQPQHF. The CDR3 DNA reads as TGTGCCAGCAGCTGGGGGACAGGGCTACAGCCCCAGCATTTT.

The chain has TRBV7-2 and TRBJ2-7; TRBD1 agrees at 9 bases. Germline loops: CDR1 SGHTA, CDR2 FQGNSA. With 7 bases clipped from V and 5 bases from J, the junction kept 6 bases outside the gene matches. The CDR3 has 13 amino acids. The CDR3 sequence: CASTRQGGDEQYF. The CDR3 DNA sequence: TGTGCCAGCACCAGACAGGGGGGGGACGAGCAGTACTTC. The whole variable domain, remainder taken from reference TRBV7-2 and TRBJ2-7, is GAGVSQSPSNKVTEKGKDVELRCDPISGHTALYWYRQSLGQGLEFLIYFQGNSAPDKSGLPSDRFSAERTGGSVSTLTIQRTQQEDSAVYLCASTRQGGDEQYFGPGTRLTVT.

The CDR3 protein is CAITGGVSQPQHF. CDR3 nucleotide sequence: TGTGCCATCACAGGGGGAGTGAGTCAGCCCCAGCATTTT. The V and J genes are TRBV10-3 and TRBJ1-5; 7 bases map to TRBD1. Trimming at V came to 7 bases and at J to 6 bases, leaving 6 bases not matched to a gene. This CDR3 region has 13 residues. CDR1 ENHRY and CDR2 SYGVKD come from the germline V gene.

V gene TRBV6-5 combines with J gene TRBJ1-2; TRBD1 matches at 8 bases. Trimming took 2 bases from V and 6 from J; bases not matched to a gene: 8. CDR3 size: 15 residues. Per germline, CDR1 MNHEY and CDR2 SVGAGI. The chain's CDR3 is CASSYSAQGANGYTF. The CDR3, as DNA: TGTGCCAGCAGTTACAGTGCTCAGGGGGCGAATGGCTACACCTTC.

DNA for the CDR3: TGTGCCAGCAGCCTACGGGGGGGCTCCGGGGAGCTGTTTTTT. Protein: CASSLRGGSGELFF. The J gene is TRBJ2-2, the V gene TRBV7-9; 8 nucleotides agree with TRBD2. The junction had 5 bases not matched to a gene; V was cut back by 5 bases and J by 6 bases. The CDR3 loop spans 14 amino acids. Germline V gene sequence: CDR1 SEHNR, CDR2 FQNEAQ (reference sequence).

This chain uses TRBV29-1 with TRBJ2-3; tentatively, D is TRBD2 (5 bases). The CDR3 sequence is 12 residues long. Trimming pared 3 bases from V and 6 bases from J, leaving 10 bases between. Germline CDR1 SQVTM, CDR2 ANQGSEA. This chain's CDR3 is CSVESSRDTQYF. The CDR3 DNA sequence: TGCAGCGTTGAGTCTAGCCGGGATACGCAGTATTTT.

Here the CDR3 DNA reads TGTGCCAGCAGCGTTACTAGCGGGTCCTACAATGAGCAGTTCTTC. Residues: CASSVTSGSYNEQFF. The V call is TRBV9, the J call TRBJ2-1; 9 bases are a match to TRBD2. J gave up 1 base and V 2 bases, and 1 base lay outside the gene matches. Germline V gives CDR1 SGDLS, CDR2 YYNGEE. The CDR3 is 15 amino acids.

This clone was seen more than once but under ten times. The V gene is TRBV19, the J gene TRBJ2-1, with 7 bases aligning to TRBD1. This CDR3 contains 14 residues. Trimming cost V 4 bases and J 2 bases; bases outside gene matches: 2. Germline CDR1 is LNHDA and CDR2 is SQIVND (reference sequence). The CDR3 DNA sequence: TGTGCCAGTAGTAACCAGGGGGCCTACAATGAGCAGTTCTTC. Protein: CASSNQGAYNEQFF.

The rearrangement uses TRBV7-2 and TRBJ1-2; tentative D call: TRBD1 (6 bases). The CDR3 has 14 residues. Trimming took off 2 bases at V and 8 bases at J, with 15 bases between the two ends. From germline, CDR1 is SGHTA and CDR2 FQGNSA. DNA of the CDR3: TGTGCCAGCAGCTTAAATCCAGGGGACGGGGGCTACACCTTC. Translation gives CASSLNPGDGGYTF.

The rearrangement links TRBV5-6 to TRBJ1-1; 7 bases fit TRBD1. The germline V gene encodes CDR1 SGHDT and CDR2 YYEEEE. This CDR3 has 13 amino acids. With 4 bases clipped from V and 11 bases from J, the junction kept 11 bases outside the gene matches. The CDR3 DNA sequence: TGTGCCAGCAGCCCAACGAGGGACAGTGGGGCTTTCTTT. It yields the protein CASSPTRDSGAFF.

V usage is TRBV7-5 and J usage is TRBJ2-7; the DNA was not used to check the table's D call, TRBD2. TRBV7-5 is listed as a pseudogene. This CDR3 comprises 15 residues. The DNA of the CDR3 is TGTGCCAGAAGCGCCACTAGCGGCAGCTCCTACGAGCAGTACTTC. Protein sequence: CARSATSGSSYEQYF.

The rearrangement uses TRBV5-1 and TRBJ2-7, with 8 bases identical to TRBD2. Germline-derived CDR1 and CDR2 are SGHRS and YFSETQ. Losses at the gene ends were 2 bases for V and 4 bases for J; bases not matched to a gene: 5. This CDR3 spans 14 amino acids. CDR3 loop: CASSLSGRGYEQYF. CDR3 nucleotide sequence: TGCGCCAGCAGCTTATCCGGGAGGGGGTACGAGCAGTACTTC.

CDR3 sequence: CASRLTGQGNEKLFF. In DNA form, the CDR3 reads TGTGCCAGCAGATTGACGGGACAGGGAAATGAAAAACTGTTTTTT. V usage is TRBV7-9 and J usage is TRBJ1-4, with 9 bases lining up with TRBD1. Germline lookup yields CDR1 SEHNR and CDR2 FQNEAQ (reference sequence). This CDR3 contains 15 residues. Unmatched junction bases numbered 7, after V lost 6 bases and J lost 5 bases.

The rearrangement links TRBV5-1 to TRBJ2-5; D is unresolved. The V and J ends lost 2 bases and 2 bases respectively, with 19 bases between them. The germline gives CDR1 SGHRS, CDR2 YFSETQ. This CDR3 is built from 17 residues. The CDR3 region is CASSLRVQFAEQETQYF. CDR3 nucleotides: TGCGCCAGCAGCTTAAGAGTCCAATTCGCGGAACAAGAGACCCAGTACTTC.